The source of this TCR beta chain is a study of human T cells and chemical hapten exposure. V was shortened by 5 bases and J by 4 bases, with 17 bases between the two germline ends. Germline lookup yields CDR1 SGHTA and CDR2 FQGNSA. The CDR3 loop spans 15 amino acids. This clonotype has ten or more counts. MiXCR, run by TCRdb on the RACE reads, gives a single entry per CDR3 protein. The top ten clones hold 1.7% of a sample with around 150,000 distinct CDR3 sequences, more than 12% of them seen once. Sample time point: patch test 1, 2 weeks after DPC sensitization. Treatment denoted: therapeutic diphenylcyclopropenone sensitization with weekly scalp DPC.

The receptor's source is a woman under 40 with alopecia areata. Some clones in this sample may be carry-over from other donors' samples. The material was whole blood, obtained in connection with sensitization to the hapten diphenylcyclopropenone (DPC). The V and J genes are TRBV7-2 and TRBJ1-2, with D possibly TRBD1 on 5 matching bases. The CDR3 loop reads CASSLNGAGTYGYTF. The DNA of the CDR3 is TGTGCCAGCAGCCTAAACGGTGCGGGGACCTATGGCTACACCTTC.